This T cell receptor beta chain was sequenced in a study of T cell responses to AZD1222 COVID-19 vaccine. The study's findings and limits: Spike-specific TCR breadth and depth both grew after two AZD1222 doses. The donors showed a predominance of white British ancestry and of females, with possible underestimation of clonal diversity. Only a handful of AZD1222 recipients were seropositive at baseline. There were vaccine-associated CD4 TCRs across spike, dominant at 160-218 and 743-854.

The data were produced by immunoSEQ multiplex PCR, yet TCRdb's version contains in-frame clones alone and is incomplete. There are roughly 120,000 clones in the sample; approximately 88% occur only once, and roughly a sixth lies in the top ten. On this clone itself: No antigen is known for it.

The sequences come from peripheral blood, collected on day 0 of MenACWY control vaccination. The source of this sequence is an adult in good health.

In nucleotides, the CDR3 is TGTGCCAGCAGTTACAGCCACGAGCAGTACTTC. Protein: CASSYSHEQYF. The rearrangement uses TRBV6-6 and TRBJ2-7; no reliable D call. The CDR3 sequence is 11 residues long. The ends were cut back, 2 bases at V and 5 bases at J, with 4 bases in the middle. The V gene's germline CDR1 is MNHNY and CDR2 SVGAGI (reference sequence).